One sample yielded the 12 T cell receptor beta chains listed below, sequenced in a study of vaccination and CD4 T cells after COVID-19 (dated by TCRdb to 2021 to 2024). No antigen is known for these receptors. Explained via the paper, the treatment or condition label denotes: roughly 10-day PBMC culture with coronavirus spike peptide pools or control peptides (ViraFEST assay). The library was obtained by PCR. Sequencing used an Illumina iSeq 100. DNA from cultured CD4+ T cells underwent TCR sequencing with the Oncomine TCR Beta short-read assay at the Johns Hopkins FTIC core. TCRdb passed the public sequencing reads through fastp at Q25 and MiXCR, retaining productive beta sequences. Entries are consolidated by CDR3 protein sequence, retaining the most common genes and DNA. Here the sample has 10,000 to 14,000 distinct CDR3 sequences; roughly 61% occur a single time. The top ten hold approximately 24% of the sample.

The specimen comprised CD4+ T cells from blood, cultured in vitro, sampled before SARS-CoV-2 vaccination. The source is a human donor who had recovered from COVID-19.

The rearrangement uses TRBV20-1 and TRBJ1-5, with 7 positions matching TRBD1. J lost 4 bases, V lost 1 base, and 4 bases had no gene match. Germline assignment: CDR1 DFQATT and CDR2 SNEGSKA (reference sequence). This CDR3 spans 14 amino acids. The CDR3 bases are TGCAGTGCTAGAGTAGGGGGCCGTAATCAGCCCCAGCATTTT. Protein: CSARVGGRNQPQHF.

The rearrangement uses TRBV4-2 and TRBJ2-3; 13 bases fit TRBD2. V dropped 2 bases and J dropped 4; count of bases not matched to a gene: 3. The germline V gene has CDR1 LGHNA and CDR2 YNFKEQ. The CDR3 totals 16 residues. The CDR3 loop reads CASSQKLAGGPDTQYF. CDR3 in DNA: TGTGCCAGCAGCCAAAAACTAGCGGGAGGGCCAGATACGCAGTATTTT.

This clonotype qualifies as large. The chain recombines TRBV27 with TRBJ1-6, with D hard to call. The ends were cut back, 6 bases at V and 6 bases at J, with 12 bases in the middle. CDR1 is MNHEY, CDR2 SMNVEV, per germline (reference sequence). The CDR3 loop spans 14 amino acids. Written as DNA, the CDR3 is TGTGCCAGCAGAAGGCGACTGATTAATTCACCCCTCCACTTT. Its translation: CASRRRLINSPLHF.

This clonotype appeared once. The chain is built from TRBV19 and TRBJ2-1; D perhaps matches TRBD1 (5 bases). In germline, CDR1 is LNHDA, CDR2 SQIVND (reference sequence). The length of the CDR3 is 17 residues. The ends were cut back, 4 bases at V and 2 bases at J, with 18 bases in the middle. The CDR3 sequence: CASSKFGAQGAYNEQFF. As DNA, the CDR3 is TGTGCCAGTAGTAAATTCGGCGCCCAAGGGGCCTACAATGAGCAGTTCTTC.

By its share, this clonotype is medium-sized (0.01 to 0.1%). This chain joins TRBV15 and TRBJ1-4; D gene ambiguous. Trimming removed 1 base from V and 6 bases from J, with 9 bases in between. CDR3 length equals 14 residues. Germline CDR1 LNHNV, CDR2 YYDKDF (reference sequence). The CDR3 reads CATSRGPVYEKLFF. The CDR3 DNA is TGTGCCACCAGCAGAGGCCCGGTGTATGAAAAACTGTTTTTT.

The rearrangement links TRBV28 to TRBJ1-6; D ambiguous. Germline CDR1 MDHEN, CDR2 SYDVKM. Trimming took off 8 bases at V and 8 bases at J, with 16 bases between the two ends. This CDR3 spans 14 amino acids. The CDR3 loop is CASLRTASYSPLHF. The CDR3 DNA sequence: TGTGCCAGCCTAAGAACAGCTTCTTATTCACCCCTCCACTTT.

V gene TRBV24-1 combines with J gene TRBJ2-2; 8 positions match TRBD1. The J segment lost 3 bases and the V segment lost 0 bases, leaving 2 bases of the junction unmatched. The CDR3 length is 16 residues. The V gene's germline CDR1 is KGHDR and CDR2 SFDVKD. CDR3 region: CATSDLAGGDTGELFF. The CDR3 bases are TGTGCCACCAGTGATTTGGCAGGGGGCGACACCGGGGAGCTGTTTTTT.

This clonotype has just a few counts. V is TRBV20-1 and J is TRBJ2-5; 11 bases align to TRBD2. Trimming removed 0 bases from V and 5 bases from J; junction bases left unmatched: 8. Per germline, CDR1 DFQATT and CDR2 SNEGSKA (reference sequence). This CDR3 contains 16 residues. CDR3 in amino acids: CSARDRTSGSAETQYF. CDR3 in DNA: TGCAGTGCTAGAGATCGGACTAGCGGGTCGGCCGAGACCCAGTACTTC.

This clonotype was found a few times. The chain joins TRBV19 to TRBJ2-1; the match to TRBD1 covers 7 bases. V shed 4 bases and J 4 bases; nucleotides not matched to a gene: 4. Germline loops: CDR1 LNHDA, CDR2 SQIVND (reference sequence). The CDR3 runs 14 residues. DNA for the CDR3: TGTGCCAGTAGTAGAGACAGGGAGTACAATGAGCAGTTCTTC. Its protein product is CASSRDREYNEQFF. Full variable domain (missing parts from reference TRBV19 and TRBJ2-1): DGGITQSPKYLFRKEGQNVTLSCEQNLNHDAMYWYRQDPGQGLRLIYYSQIVNDFQKGDIAEGYSVSREKKESFPLTVTSAQKNPTAFYLCASSRDREYNEQFFGPGTRLTVL.

The CDR3 protein is CASSLPLAGPTYEQYF. The DNA for the CDR3 is TGTGCCAGCAGCTTGCCCTTAGCGGGGCCGACCTACGAGCAGTACTTC. The rearrangement joins TRBV5-4 to TRBJ2-7, with TRBD2 matching 8 bases. From germline, CDR1 is SGHNT and CDR2 YYREEE (reference sequence). V shed 1 base and J 2 bases; nucleotides not matched to a gene: 8. CDR3 length equals 16 residues. The whole variable domain, remainder taken from reference TRBV5-4 and TRBJ2-7, is ETGVTQSPTHLIKTRGQQVTLRCSSQSGHNTVSWYQQALGQGPQFIFQYYREEENGRGNFPPRFSGLQFPNYSSELNVNALELDDSALYLCASSLPLAGPTYEQYFGPGTRLTVT.

This chain connects TRBV5-1 to TRBJ2-5; the match to TRBD1 covers 12 bases. Per the germline V gene, CDR1 is SGHRS and CDR2 is YFSETQ. V shed 4 bases, J shed 0 bases, and the junction held 4 bases outside the gene matches. This CDR3 has 16 amino acids. CDR3 sequence: CASSGGTGGYQETQYF. The DNA of the CDR3 is TGCGCCAGCAGCGGCGGGACAGGGGGCTACCAAGAGACCCAGTACTTC.

There are a few counts of this clonotype. The rearrangement links TRBV4-1 to TRBJ2-7; 12 nucleotides agree with TRBD1. Germline loops: CDR1 MGHRA, CDR2 YSYEKL. The CDR3 consists of 14 residues. Germline trimming cut 4 bases from V and 7 bases from J; bases unmatched to any gene: 5. The DNA for the CDR3 is TGCGCCAGCAGCCCCGGGACAGGGGGCCGGGAGCAGTACTTC. Protein product: CASSPGTGGREQYF.